Below, 9 T cell receptor beta chains from the same sample are listed, as sequenced in a study of T cells after yellow fever vaccination. TCRdb used MiXCR to reprocess the 5' RACE reads, holding one entry per CDR3 protein. The sample includes 340,000 or so distinct CDR3 sequences, around 12% of them seen just once. This sample comprised CD4+ T cells sorted from PBMCs, obtained 15 days after the yellow fever booster vaccination. These receptors all stem from a man between 18 and 29 years old who received the YFV17D yellow fever vaccine.

V gene TRBV5-1 combines with J gene TRBJ2-3; D may be TRBD2 (6 bases). Germline CDR1 is SGHRS and CDR2 is YFSETQ. The CDR3 is 15 residues long. Trimming took 4 bases from V and 2 from J, leaving 14 bases between them. CDR3 in DNA: TGCGCCAGCAGCGTGGACTACCCTATCACAGATACGCAGTATTTT. This sequence encodes CASSVDYPITDTQYF. The whole variable domain, remainder taken from reference TRBV5-1 and TRBJ2-3, is KAGVTQTPRYLIKTRGQQVTLSCSPISGHRSVSWYQQTPGQGLQFLFEYFSETQRNKGNFPGRFSGRQFSNSRSEMNVSTLELGDSALYLCASSVDYPITDTQYFGPGTRLTVL.

This clonotype was seen a few times. The rearrangement links TRBV19 to TRBJ2-7; D unclear. The CDR3 totals 12 residues. V dropped 4 bases and J dropped 3 bases, with 7 bases sitting between them. Looked up from germline, CDR1 is LNHDA and CDR2 is SQIVND (reference sequence). DNA of the CDR3: TGTGCCAGTAGTAACAGCCACTACGAGCAGTACGTC. This gives the protein CASSNSHYEQYV.

V usage is TRBV12-3 or TRBV12-4 and J usage is TRBJ2-2; D remains ambiguous. Trimming took off 1 base at V and 0 bases at J, with 9 bases between the two ends. This CDR3 comprises 16 residues. For the CDR3, the DNA is TGTGCCAGCAGTTTAGAAGGGCCACCGAACACCGGGGAGCTGTTTTTT. Its protein is CASSLEGPPNTGELFF.

The CDR3 DNA is TGCGCCAGCAGCTTGGTGGCTAGCGGGGTCCAAGAGACCCAGTACTTC. Translation gives CASSLVASGVQETQYF. This chain uses TRBV5-1 with TRBJ2-5, with 9 bases fitting TRBD2. The CDR3 runs 16 residues. CDR1 and CDR2 from the germline V gene are SGHRS and YFSETQ. The trim removed 0 bases at V and 1 base at J, leaving 4 bases unmatched.

V and J are TRBV7-3 and TRBJ2-3; a possible D gene is TRBD1 (6 bases). CDR3 size: 14 residues. Germline assignment: CDR1 SGHTA and CDR2 FQGTGA. V lost 5 bases, J lost 0 bases, and 9 bases lay in between. The CDR3 is CASSDRTSTDTQYF. The CDR3 DNA reads as TGTGCCAGCAGCGACAGGACTAGCACAGATACGCAGTATTTT.

The chain has TRBV12-3 or TRBV12-4 and TRBJ1-1; TRBD1 matches 12 bases. CDR3 size: 15 residues. Trimming removed 5 bases from V and 11 bases from J; junction bases left unmatched: 12. The CDR3 loop reads CASSLPGTGGGKAFF. CDR3 sequence (DNA): TGTGCCAGCAGTCTTCCCGGGACAGGGGGCGGTAAGGCTTTCTTT.

This clonotype came up once. The chain links TRBV27 to TRBJ2-7; tentatively, D is TRBD1 (5 bases). CDR3 length: 13 amino acids. The germline V and J ends were trimmed by 5 bases and 5 bases, with 13 bases remaining between them. In germline, CDR1 is MNHEY, CDR2 SMNVEV (reference sequence). The CDR3 coding sequence is TGTGCCAGCAGTAAGCAGGGCGAGCACGAGCAGTACGTC. This encodes CASSKQGEHEQYV.

In its sample, this clonotype was seen a few times. V is TRBV18 and J is TRBJ2-7, with 7 positions matching TRBD1. The CDR3 consists of 13 residues. Trimming at V came to 6 bases and at J to 6 bases, leaving 8 bases not matched to a gene. In germline, CDR1 is KGHSH, CDR2 LQKENI. The CDR3 DNA reads TGTGCCAGCTCGCTTTCCTCAGGGGGCGAGCAGTACTTC. Residues: CASSLSSGGEQYF. The full variable domain, with the rest looked up from reference TRBV18 and TRBJ2-7, is NAGVMQNPRHLVRRRGQEARLRCSPMKGHSHVYWYRQLPEEGLKFMVYLQKENIIDESGMPKERFSAEFPKEGPSILRIQQVVRGDSAAYFCASSLSSGGEQYFGPGTRLTVT.

The rearrangement joins TRBV6-4 to TRBJ1-6, with TRBD1 as a possible D gene (5 bases). The CDR3 loop spans 17 amino acids. Trimming removed 10 bases at V and 11 bases at J, with 30 bases between. Germline CDR1 is MRHNA and CDR2 is SNTAGT. The CDR3 is CATPTGDQALAGAPLHF. DNA for the CDR3: TGTGCCACTCCGACGGGGGACCAAGCCCTGGCGGGTGCACCCCTCCACTTT.